A single sample is the source of the 14 T cell receptor beta chains below, sequenced in a study of T and B cells in COVID-19 patients (dated by TCRdb to about 2020). TRB repertoires were amplified from approximately 250-500 ng of genomic DNA extracted from blood. Sequencing was performed on an Illumina MiSeq. TRB rearrangements were amplified by multiplex PCR with BIOMED2 TRB-A/B primer pools. Starting from the raw public reads, TCRdb applied fastp trimming at Q25, assembled clones with MiXCR and retained in-frame beta chains. For every CDR3 protein sequence, its rows merge into one entry that carries the most common genes and DNA. Here the sample has several thousand distinct CDR3 sequences; around 24% occur a single time. The top ten hold more than 9% of the sample. Sequenced input: blood. The receptors were sampled from a human donor with active COVID-19.

The chain links TRBV9 to TRBJ1-1; unclear D gene. From germline, CDR1 is SGDLS and CDR2 YYNGEE. V was pared by 0 bases and J by 3 bases, with 6 bases between. This CDR3 comprises 13 residues. Here the CDR3 DNA reads TGTGCCAGCAGCGTAGGGGAATACACTGAAGCTTTCTTT. Translated: CASSVGEYTEAFF. The full variable domain, with the rest looked up from reference TRBV9 and TRBJ1-1, is DSGVTQTPKHLITATGQRVTLRCSPRSGDLSVYWYQQSLDQGLQFLIQYYNGEERAKGNILERFSAQQFPDLHSELNLSSLELGDSALYFCASSVGEYTEAFFGQGTRLTVV.

This clonotype has more than one count but fewer than ten. The rearrangement joins TRBV12-3 or TRBV12-4 to TRBJ1-1; 7 bases are shared with TRBD1. CDR3 length: 13 amino acids. The ends lost 3 bases at V and 5 bases at J; junction bases unmatched: 3. CDR3 region: CASSFRGGTEAFF. The CDR3 DNA follows: TGTGCCAGCAGTTTCAGGGGGGGGACTGAAGCTTTCTTT.

V usage is TRBV5-1 and J usage is TRBJ2-3; 10 bases fit TRBD2. The CDR3 length is 16 residues. With 2 bases clipped from V and 1 base from J, the junction kept 4 bases outside the gene matches. In germline, CDR1 is SGHRS, CDR2 YFSETQ. The CDR3 sequence: CASSFVGTSGTDTQYF. As DNA, the CDR3 is TGCGCCAGCAGCTTTGTCGGGACTAGCGGCACAGATACGCAGTATTTT.

This clonotype was observed a few times. The gene calls are TRBV5-8 and TRBJ2-3; D is unresolved. This CDR3 contains 15 residues. V lost 4 bases and J 4 bases, leaving 16 bases between the germline ends. Germline V lookup: CDR1 SGHTS, CDR2 YDEGEE. CDR3: CASSPGDSSSDTQYF. The CDR3 nucleotides read TGTGCCAGCAGCCCCGGAGACTCGTCCTCAGATACGCAGTATTTT.

This clonotype is judged medium-sized (0.01 to 0.1%). The chain combines TRBV5-4 with TRBJ2-1; D may be TRBD2 (6 bases). Germline-derived CDR1 and CDR2 are SGHNT and YYREEE (reference sequence). The CDR3 is 14 residues long. V was clipped by 2 bases and J by 0 bases, with 6 bases between them. This CDR3 is CASSFGSSYNEQFF. DNA for the CDR3: TGTGCCAGCAGCTTCGGGAGCTCCTACAATGAGCAGTTCTTC.

By share, this clonotype counts as medium-sized. The rearrangement uses TRBV5-5 and TRBJ1-2; a possible D gene is TRBD1 (5 bases). V was clipped by 7 bases and J by 0 bases, with 10 bases between them. The CDR3 totals 13 residues. Germline CDR1 reads SGHKS; CDR2 reads YYEKEE (reference sequence). CDR3 in DNA: TGTGCCAGCTTACCGGGACCTAACTATGGCTACACCTTC. Protein product: CASLPGPNYGYTF.

This clonotype is deemed medium-sized. This chain uses TRBV18 with TRBJ1-6; the D gene is possibly TRBD1 (5 bases). CDR3 length: 14 residues. Trimming stripped 4 bases from V and 5 bases from J, with 9 bases between. From germline, CDR1 is KGHSH and CDR2 LQKENI. The CDR3 is CASSQDTHNSPLHF. Here the CDR3 DNA reads TGTGCCAGCTCACAGGACACGCATAATTCACCCCTCCACTTT.

The rearrangement links TRBV7-9 to TRBJ1-1, with 7 bases lining up with TRBD1. Trimming cost V 1 base and J 0 bases; bases outside gene matches: 5. The germline V gene encodes CDR1 SEHNR and CDR2 FQNEAQ (reference sequence). The CDR3 sequence is 16 residues long. CDR3 nucleotide sequence: TGTGCCAGCAGCTTAGAGATAGGGGGCATGAACACTGAAGCTTTCTTT. Translated, it gives CASSLEIGGMNTEAFF.

The gene calls are TRBV14 and TRBJ2-2; the D gene is possibly TRBD1 (5 bases). The CDR3 contains 16 residues. The V gene lost 4 bases and the J gene lost 4 bases, with 16 bases spanning the gap. Per the germline V gene, CDR1 is SGHDN and CDR2 is FVKESK. CDR3 residues: CASSLSRGSGTGELFF. CDR3 in DNA: TGTGCCAGCAGCCTATCAAGGGGAAGTGGCACCGGGGAGCTGTTTTTT.

By proportion, this clonotype is medium-sized. The chain couples TRBV6-2 or TRBV6-3 to TRBJ2-3; D uncertain. V lost 4 bases and J lost 1, with 9 bases in between. The CDR3 sequence is 14 residues long. Germline-derived CDR1 and CDR2 are MNHEY and SVGEGT. DNA of the CDR3: TGTGCCAGCAGTTCCCGGTTCCGCACAGATACGCAGTATTTT. It codes for CASSSRFRTDTQYF.

In its sample, this clonotype was seen a few times. In DNA form, the CDR3 reads TGTGCCATCAGCGGGACAGGTAGGGCTGAAGCTTTCTTT. Translating gives CAISGTGRAEAFF. The chain combines TRBV10-3 with TRBJ1-1, with 8 bases aligning to TRBD1. The germline V gene has CDR1 ENHRY and CDR2 SYGVKD. The CDR3 length is 13 residues. V dropped 6 bases and J dropped 6; count of bases not matched to a gene: 6.

The chain couples TRBV20-1 to TRBJ2-5; 9 bases match TRBD2. The CDR3 is 14 residues long. V lost 3 bases, J lost 4 bases, and 6 bases stayed unmatched. Germline V CDR1 and CDR2: DFQATT, SNEGSKA (reference sequence). Written as DNA, the CDR3 is TGCAGTGCTAGTGTTGCGGGGGGGCCAGAGACCCAGTACTTC. Translation: CSASVAGGPETQYF.

The chain couples TRBV7-2 to TRBJ1-2; D not certain. CDR3 length equals 14 residues. Looked up from germline, CDR1 is SGHTA and CDR2 is FQGNSA. V was shortened by 5 bases and J by 8 bases, with 18 bases between the two germline ends. The CDR3 loop is CASSPFGLPRGYTF. CDR3 sequence (DNA): TGTGCCAGCAGCCCCTTCGGGCTCCCAAGGGGCTACACCTTC.

This clonotype was detected a few times. The chain combines TRBV20-1 with TRBJ1-2; 9 positions match TRBD1. The CDR3 is made up of 16 amino acids. Looked up from germline, CDR1 is DFQATT and CDR2 is SNEGSKA (reference sequence). J lost 2 bases, V lost 7 bases, and 14 bases had no gene match. The CDR3 DNA reads TGCAGTGTTATGGGGCAACCGGGACAGGGAAACTATGGCTACACCTTC. It codes for CSVMGQPGQGNYGYTF.